This paragraph reports one T cell receptor beta chain. Looked up from germline, CDR1 is LGHDT and CDR2 is YNNKEL (reference sequence). This CDR3 is 14 amino acids long. Trimming stripped 7 bases from V and 2 bases from J, with 11 bases between. The data stem from a study of blood T cell repertoires in COVID-19. About the research overall: Researchers got acute and convalescent COVID-19 samples from the United States, Italy and Spain. The cDNA or gDNA used as material had been derived from T cells, B-cell-depleted T cells, or PBMCs.

In the original analysis: Nucleated cell counts were estimated from reference gene primer amplification. Data came from immunoSEQ multiplex PCR; TCRdb stores just in-frame clones and leaves some out. D and trimming were read from the DNA, whereas the V and J calls and clone size are those reported in that table. This sample has about 120,000 clones, with 70% to 90% found just once. Sequenced: peripheral blood. The chain has TRBV3-1 (or the pseudogene TRBV3-2) and TRBJ2-2; tentative D call: TRBD1 (6 bases). The source is a woman older than 75 with acute or convalescent COVID-19. This CDR3 reads CASKQTGNTGELFF. The CDR3 DNA reads as TGTGCCAGCAAGCAGACAGGAAACACCGGGGAGCTGTTTTTT.